Listed here are 29 T cell receptor beta chains from one sample, sequenced in a study of blood T cell repertoires in COVID-19. Only in-frame clones appear in the TCRdb table, and some are missing; sequencing was by immunoSEQ multiplex PCR. This sample carries 310,000 or so clones, 70% to 90% of them seen once, and the ten largest clones take approximately 2%. The sequenced sample consisted of peripheral blood. The receptors here all came from a woman under 40 who had recovered from COVID-19.

The chain has TRBV5-1 and TRBJ1-2, with 9 bases aligning to TRBD1. The CDR3 sequence is 15 residues long. Trimming took 3 bases from V and 3 from J; bases not matched to a gene: 6. Germline-derived CDR1 and CDR2 are SGHRS and YFSETQ. CDR3 in DNA: TGCGCCAGCAGCTCCGGGACAGGGAATTACTATGGCTACACCTTC. Translated, it gives CASSSGTGNYYGYTF. Together with reference TRBV5-1 and TRBJ1-2, the CDR3 gives the full variable domain: KAGVTQTPRYLIKTRGQQVTLSCSPISGHRSVSWYQQTPGQGLQFLFEYFSETQRNKGNFPGRFSGRQFSNSRSEMNVSTLELGDSALYLCASSSGTGNYYGYTFGSGTRLTVV.

The chain uses TRBV4-1 and TRBJ1-1; the D gene is possibly TRBD1 (5 bases). This CDR3 is 14 amino acids long. V was clipped by 4 bases and J by 7 bases, with 16 bases between them. Germline CDR1 MGHRA, CDR2 YSYEKL. The CDR3 bases are TGCGCCAGCAGCCGACCTCAGGGTCTTGTTGAAGCTTTCTTT. It yields the protein CASSRPQGLVEAFF.

The chain joins TRBV24-1 to TRBJ1-5, with 9 bases that match TRBD1. Trimming took 2 bases from V and 4 from J; bases not matched to a gene: 5. The germline V gene encodes CDR1 KGHDR and CDR2 SFDVKD. This CDR3 region has 16 residues. This CDR3 is CATSDSSTGGNQPQHF. The CDR3 bases are TGTGCCACCAGTGATTCTTCGACAGGGGGGAATCAGCCCCAGCATTTT.

The rearrangement uses TRBV14 and TRBJ2-1; 9 nucleotides agree with TRBD2. This CDR3 is built from 18 residues. The J segment lost 3 bases and the V segment lost 6 bases, leaving 15 bases of the junction unmatched. Germline V CDR1 and CDR2: SGHDN, FVKESK. CDR3 nucleotides: TGTGCCAGCAGGCAGGGGCCCGCAGCGGGAGGTTTCTACAATGAGCAGTTCTTC. Its translation: CASRQGPAAGGFYNEQFF.

V gene TRBV5-3 combines with J gene TRBJ1-2, with TRBD1 identical over 7 bases. TRBV5-3 is flagged as an ORF with uncertain function. V was clipped by 3 bases and J by 4 bases; unmatched bases: 9. The CDR3 is made up of 15 amino acids. The CDR3 reads CARSSPPDRRYGYTF. The CDR3 nucleotides are TGTGCCAGAAGCTCTCCCCCGGACAGGCGCTATGGCTACACCTTC.

Points on this clone: One end of the junction varies from germline; a read error may be responsible. The chain employs TRBV7-3 and TRBJ2-7; possibly TRBD2 for D (7 bases). Germline CDR1 is SGHTA and CDR2 is FQGTGA. The CDR3 contains 12 residues. CDR3 protein: CASSPGGSKLNF. The CDR3 bases are TGTGCCAGCAGCCCGGGGGGCTCGAAATTAAATTTC.

This sequence joins TRBV24-1 and TRBJ2-7, with TRBD2 matching 8 bases. Per the germline V gene, CDR1 is KGHDR and CDR2 is SFDVKD. CDR3 length: 16 residues. The V and J ends lost 4 bases and 0 bases, in that order; junction bases with no gene match: 7. The CDR3 here is CATSDSSGVSSYEQYF. Here the CDR3 DNA reads TGTGCCACCAGTGACAGTAGCGGGGTCAGCTCCTACGAGCAGTACTTC.

The CDR3 region is CASSSSGLGSYNEQFF. The CDR3, as DNA: TGTGCCAGTAGTTCATCGGGACTCGGCTCCTACAATGAGCAGTTCTTC. V usage is TRBV19 and J usage is TRBJ2-1, with D perhaps TRBD2 (6 bases). Looked up from germline, CDR1 is LNHDA and CDR2 is SQIVND (reference sequence). V was cut by 5 bases and J by 0 bases, with 14 bases left in between. The CDR3 is 16 residues long.

This clone has just one count. This sequence joins TRBV19 and TRBJ1-5; D is unclear. The V gene's germline CDR1 is LNHDA and CDR2 SQIVND (reference sequence). V was pared by 3 bases and J by 0 bases, with 9 bases between. This CDR3 is 15 amino acids long. The CDR3: CASSMAPYSNQPQHF. The CDR3 DNA follows: TGTGCCAGTAGTATGGCTCCTTATAGCAATCAGCCCCAGCATTTT.

The chain carries TRBV6-7 and TRBJ2-5, with D unclear. TRBV6-7 is recorded as an ORF, its role being uncertain. The CDR3 runs to 16 residues. V lost 4 bases and J lost 1, with 16 bases in between. Here the CDR3 DNA reads TGTGCCAGCAGTTTTTACCGGGTGAAGACCCAAGAGACCCAGTACTTC. This translates into CASSFYRVKTQETQYF.

The gene calls are TRBV28 and TRBJ2-7, with 10 nucleotides matching TRBD1. V shed 7 bases and J 3 bases; nucleotides not matched to a gene: 9. This CDR3 has 15 amino acids. Germline lookup yields CDR1 MDHEN and CDR2 SYDVKM. CDR3 sequence (DNA): TGTGCCAGCACTCCTCAGGGGACAGGGGACTACGAGCAGTACTTC. Translating it yields CASTPQGTGDYEQYF.

V and J are TRBV19 and TRBJ1-5; D gene uncertain. The V end was cut by 4 bases, the J end by 0 bases, with 16 bases between. The germline gives CDR1 LNHDA, CDR2 SQIVND (reference sequence). This CDR3 comprises 17 residues. The CDR3 DNA is TGTGCCAGTAGTAGCCTCCAGACGGGATATAGCAATCAGCCCCAGCATTTT. Protein sequence: CASSSLQTGYSNQPQHF.

The rearrangement uses TRBV30 and TRBJ2-7; possible D gene TRBD1, 6 bases. CDR3 size: 11 residues. V was clipped by 5 bases and J by 7 bases, with 12 bases between them. Germline loops: CDR1 GTSNPN, CDR2 SVGIG (reference sequence). CDR3 DNA: TGTGCCTGGGCCCGAGGACAGGAGCAGTACTTC. It is translated as CAWARGQEQYF.

The J gene is TRBJ2-3, the V gene TRBV11-2; 10 nucleotides agree with TRBD2. Trimming at V came to 3 bases and at J to 0 bases, leaving 3 bases not matched to a gene. The CDR3 extends over 16 amino acids. Germline V gives CDR1 SGHAT, CDR2 FQNNGV. The CDR3 is CASSFIAGGSTDTQYF. The DNA of the CDR3 is TGTGCCAGCAGCTTTATAGCGGGGGGAAGCACAGATACGCAGTATTTT. Based on the CDR3 plus reference TRBV11-2 and TRBJ2-3, the full variable domain is EAGVAQSPRYKIIEKRQSVAFWCNPISGHATLYWYQQILGQGPKLLIQFQNNGVVDDSQLPKDRFSAERLKGVDSTLKIQPAKLEDSAVYLCASSFIAGGSTDTQYFGPGTRLTVL.

The V gene is TRBV6-4, the J gene TRBJ2-6, with no clear D. CDR1 is MRHNA, CDR2 SNTAGT, per germline. The germline V and J ends were trimmed by 0 bases and 0 bases, with 6 bases remaining between them. The CDR3 sequence is 16 residues long. The CDR3 coding sequence is TGTGCCAGCAGTGACTCTGCCAGCTCTGGGGCCAACGTCCTGACTTTC. It translates to CASSDSASSGANVLTF.

This clone has just a few counts. The chain joins TRBV14 to TRBJ1-4, with D uncertain. This CDR3 is built from 13 residues. Germline values: CDR1 SGHDN, CDR2 FVKESK. V lost 6 bases and J 2 bases, leaving 7 bases between the germline ends. Here the CDR3 DNA reads TGTGCCAGCAGAACAGATACTAATGAAAAACTGTTTTTT. This sequence encodes CASRTDTNEKLFF. The whole variable domain, remainder taken from reference TRBV14 and TRBJ1-4, is EAGVTQFPSHSVIEKGQTVTLRCDPISGHDNLYWYRRVMGKEIKFLLHFVKESKQDESGMPNNRFLAERTGGTYSTLKVQPAELEDSGVYFCASRTDTNEKLFFGSGTQLSVL.

This clone has more than one count but fewer than ten. The chain has TRBV2 and TRBJ2-2, with 9 bases aligning to TRBD1. Germline CDR1 SNHLY, CDR2 FYNNEI. Unmatched junction bases numbered 5, after V lost 8 bases and J lost 1 base. This CDR3 contains 15 residues. CDR3: CASGGTGQNTGELFF. The CDR3 nucleotides are TGTGCCAGCGGGGGGACAGGGCAGAACACCGGGGAGCTGTTTTTT.

This clone was detected only once. The chain uses TRBV19 and TRBJ2-6, with 8 bases fitting TRBD2. CDR1 is LNHDA and CDR2 is SQIVND in the germline V gene (reference sequence). The ends lost 2 bases at V and 0 bases at J; junction bases unmatched: 3. The CDR3 covers 17 residues. The CDR3 nucleotides are TGTGCCAGTAGTATATTAGCGGGGCCCTCTGGGGCCAACGTCCTGACTTTC. Its protein is CASSILAGPSGANVLTF.

The chain carries TRBV7-8 and TRBJ2-5; perhaps TRBD2 as D (5 bases). Germline V gene data show CDR1 as SGHVS and CDR2 as FQNEAQ. CDR3 size: 15 residues. Trimming pared 7 bases from V and 3 bases from J, leaving 18 bases between. The CDR3 DNA sequence: TGTGCCAGCAAGCGCCTTGGCCCGGGAAAAGAGACCCAGTACTTC. This sequence encodes CASKRLGPGKETQYF.

This chain uses TRBV4-2 with TRBJ1-2; D is ambiguous. Germline CDR1 and CDR2: LGHNA and YNFKEQ. V was shortened by 0 bases and J by 4 bases, with 9 bases between the two germline ends. The CDR3 length is 14 residues. In nucleotides, the CDR3 is TGTGCCAGCAGCCAAGATTTCCAGTCCTATGGCTACACCTTC. Translating it yields CASSQDFQSYGYTF.

This chain joins TRBV30 and TRBJ2-5, with 7 bases identical to TRBD1. CDR3 length equals 14 residues. Germline CDR1 reads GTSNPN; CDR2 reads SVGIG (reference sequence). V lost 5 bases, J lost 5 bases, and 11 bases stayed unmatched. CDR3 sequence reads: CAWEGDRVGETQYF. The CDR3 DNA follows: TGTGCCTGGGAGGGAGACAGGGTCGGCGAGACCCAGTACTTC.

The CDR3 bases are TGTGCCAGCAGCCCCTCCTTAGACAGCGCCCTAAACATTCAGTACTTC. Protein sequence: CASSPSLDSALNIQYF. The chain joins TRBV7-9 to TRBJ2-4, with D possibly TRBD1 on 5 matching bases. CDR1 SEHNR and CDR2 FQNEAQ come from the germline V gene (reference sequence). The CDR3 has 16 residues. Trimming took off 5 bases at V and 6 bases at J, with 20 bases between the two ends.

The chain recombines TRBV7-6 with TRBJ1-5; no reliable D call. The CDR3 has 15 amino acids. The ends were cut back, 6 bases at V and 11 bases at J, with 23 bases in the middle. Germline V gives CDR1 SGHVS, CDR2 FNYEAQ. CDR3 region: CASSSSPRGEDAQHF. DNA of the CDR3: TGTGCCAGCAGTTCCTCTCCCCGCGGGGAAGACGCCCAGCATTTT.

This clone has just one count. V and J are TRBV5-5 and TRBJ2-2, with 11 bases matching TRBD2. Trimming cost V 0 bases and J 2 bases; bases outside gene matches: 9. This CDR3 spans 19 amino acids. CDR1 and CDR2 from the germline V gene are SGHKS and YYEKEE (reference sequence). CDR3 nucleotides: TGTGCCAGCAGCTTGGCTAGCGGGAGGACCCCACCCAACACCGGGGAGCTGTTTTTT. It is translated as CASSLASGRTPPNTGELFF.

The V gene is TRBV5-1, the J gene TRBJ2-7; 7 bases match TRBD1. Germline V lookup: CDR1 SGHRS, CDR2 YFSETQ. The CDR3 consists of 17 residues. J was trimmed by 6 bases and V by 4 bases; bases with no gene match: 19. DNA of the CDR3: TGCGCCAGCAGCCTTTGGGGGATTACAGGGGAACGAGGCGAGCAGTACTTC. Protein product: CASSLWGITGERGEQYF.

This clone appeared once. This sequence joins TRBV18 and TRBJ2-2; D might be TRBD2 (5 bases). In germline, CDR1 is KGHSH, CDR2 LQKENI. The germline V and J ends were trimmed by 6 bases and 0 bases, with 11 bases remaining between them. The CDR3 consists of 15 residues. CDR3 residues: CASSLRAANTGELFF. Here the CDR3 DNA reads TGTGCCAGCTCTTTGAGGGCAGCGAACACCGGGGAGCTGTTTTTT.

V and J are TRBV6-2 or TRBV6-3 and TRBJ2-7; 10 bases fit TRBD2. The CDR3 runs 16 residues. CDR1 is MNHEY, CDR2 SVGEGT, per germline. After removal of 2 bases from V and 5 bases from J, the junction contained 9 bases not matched to a gene. This CDR3 is CASSYATAGGRHEQYF. The CDR3 region has the DNA TGTGCCAGCAGTTACGCGACAGCGGGAGGGCGGCACGAGCAGTACTTC.

The rearrangement uses TRBV27 and TRBJ1-2, with TRBD1 identical over 8 bases. The CDR3 contains 16 residues. Germline-derived CDR1 and CDR2 are MNHEY and SMNVEV (reference sequence). V shed 3 bases and J 4 bases; nucleotides not matched to a gene: 10. The CDR3 protein is CASSFKRTGLAYGYTF. The CDR3 region has the DNA TGTGCCAGCAGTTTTAAGCGGACAGGGCTCGCCTATGGCTACACCTTC.

The V and J genes are TRBV6-6 and TRBJ1-2; TRBD1 is a possible D gene (5 bases). Germline CDR1 MNHNY, CDR2 SVGAGI (reference sequence). This CDR3 is built from 13 residues. The V end was cut by 6 bases, the J end by 8 bases, with 16 bases between. The CDR3 bases are TGTGCCAGCAGCCTCGAGGTGGGGGGAGGCTACACCTTC. Translation gives CASSLEVGGGYTF.